The 10 T cell receptor beta chains below all came from one sample that was sequenced in a study of cytomegalovirus exposure and HLA in healthy donors. Only in-frame clones appear in the TCRdb table, and some are missing; sequencing was by immunoSEQ multiplex PCR. The sample gives about 130,000 clones, roughly 90% of which show up once; about 1.5% is in the top ten. The sequenced sample consisted of PBMCs. The source is a man aged 25-45 years in good health and CMV-seronegative.

The J gene is TRBJ2-3, the V gene TRBV4-1; D is unresolved. The CDR3 runs to 14 residues. CDR1 is MGHRA and CDR2 is YSYEKL in the germline V gene. V lost 4 bases to trimming and J lost 2 bases, with 10 bases between them. CDR3 amino acids: CASSPQIDTDTQYF. Written as DNA, the CDR3 is TGCGCCAGCAGCCCACAGATAGACACAGATACGCAGTATTTT.

The V gene is TRBV5-1, the J gene TRBJ2-7, with a weak D call TRBD1 (5 bases). The CDR3 is 13 residues long. V was cut by 4 bases and J by 4 bases, with 12 bases left in between. From germline, CDR1 is SGHRS and CDR2 YFSETQ. The CDR3: CASSPGSPYEQYF. CDR3 bases: TGCGCCAGCAGCCCAGGGTCCCCTTACGAGCAGTACTTC.

The V gene is TRBV7-9, the J gene TRBJ2-7; D perhaps matches TRBD1 (6 bases). V was clipped by 5 bases and J by 4 bases, with 12 bases between them. The CDR3 runs 13 residues. Germline V gene data show CDR1 as SEHNR and CDR2 as FQNEAQ (reference sequence). The CDR3 sequence is CASSKIQGYEQYF. The CDR3 coding sequence is TGTGCCAGCAGCAAGATACAGGGTTACGAGCAGTACTTC.

The chain recombines TRBV25-1 with TRBJ2-5, with 14 bases aligning to TRBD2. The germline V gene encodes CDR1 MGHDK and CDR2 SYGVNS. Trimming cost V 5 bases and J 5 bases; bases outside gene matches: 7. The CDR3 spans 16 residues. In nucleotides, the CDR3 is TGTGCCAGCAGTATGACTAGCGGGAGGGCCGGGGAGACCCAGTACTTC. It encodes CASSMTSGRAGETQYF.

The chain has TRBV6-5 and TRBJ2-7; D may be TRBD2 (6 bases). Germline V gene data show CDR1 as MNHEY and CDR2 as SVGAGI. V shed 7 bases and J shed 1 base, with 14 bases lying between them. The CDR3 has 14 amino acids. The CDR3 nucleotides read TGTGCCAGCACCGTTGAAGCGGGTTCCTACGAGCAGTACTTC. Translated: CASTVEAGSYEQYF.

The chain employs TRBV4-3 and TRBJ1-2, with 12 bases identical to TRBD1. Germline V CDR1 and CDR2: LGHNA, YSLEER. The CDR3 totals 19 residues. V trimming: 2 bases; J trimming: 6 bases; junction bases outside the gene matches: 16. The CDR3 DNA is TGCGCCAGCAGCCAAAATGCAGGGGGGACAGGGGGCAAAGGGGATGGCTACACCTTC. Translated: CASSQNAGGTGGKGDGYTF.

This clone was seen a single time. The chain couples TRBV27 to TRBJ2-7; 8 nucleotides line up with TRBD1. The CDR3 covers 15 residues. V lost 3 bases to trimming and J lost 6 bases; unmatched junction nucleotides: 10. Germline V gene data show CDR1 as MNHEY and CDR2 as SMNVEV (reference sequence). The CDR3 DNA reads as TGTGCCAGCAGTTTTCAGGGGGCTGCCCCAGGCGAGCAGTACTTC. Translation gives CASSFQGAAPGEQYF.

CDR3 loop: CATSRAGPSSYNEQFF. DNA of the CDR3: TGTGCCACCAGCAGAGCTGGGCCAAGCTCCTACAATGAGCAGTTCTTC. This sequence joins TRBV15 and TRBJ2-1, with D unresolved. V dropped 1 base and J dropped 0 bases, with 10 bases sitting between them. The CDR3 has 16 amino acids. The germline V gene has CDR1 LNHNV and CDR2 YYDKDF (reference sequence).

The J gene is TRBJ2-1, the V gene TRBV30, with D perhaps TRBD1 (6 bases). Germline CDR1 is GTSNPN and CDR2 is SVGIG (reference sequence). The V end was cut by 7 bases, the J end by 9 bases, with 19 bases between. The CDR3 is 13 residues long. The CDR3 is CASAGTRGGEQFF. DNA for the CDR3: TGTGCCTCAGCCGGGACACGGGGTGGTGAGCAGTTCTTC.

A note on this clone: At the DNA level, this CDR3 is encoded by other sequences in the same sample as well. The chain carries TRBV4-1 and TRBJ2-5; TRBD2 might be the D (5 bases). This CDR3 comprises 12 residues. Between the trimmed V and J ends, which lost 1 base and 5 bases, there was a span of 5 bases. Looked up from germline, CDR1 is MGHRA and CDR2 is YSYEKL. CDR3 region: CASSQGGETQYF. In DNA, the CDR3 is TGCGCCAGCAGCCAAGGCGGGGAGACCCAGTACTTC.